Sequencing of this T cell receptor beta chain was carried out in a study of T cell changes during pregnancy in multiple sclerosis. Data came from immunoSEQ multiplex PCR; TCRdb stores just in-frame clones and leaves some out. The sample includes approximately 28,000 clones, about nine tenths of them seen just once. Germline CDR1 and CDR2: SGHNT and YYREEE (reference sequence). J lost 4 bases, V lost 4 bases, and 9 bases had no gene match. The CDR3 length is 16 residues. V gene TRBV5-4 combines with J gene TRBJ2-5, with 11 bases lining up with TRBD2. The clonotype was recovered from a female donor with multiple sclerosis, enrolled in a pregnancy study. Material: CD8+ T cells from peripheral blood mononuclear cells, obtained in the second trimester of pregnancy. The CDR3 DNA reads as TGTGCCAGCAGCCCGGTGGGGCTAGCGGGAGGAGAGACCCAGTACTTC. Its protein product is CASSPVGLAGGETQYF.